Below are 32 T cell receptor beta chains sequenced from a single sample in a study of CD8+ T cells in alopecia areata. CD4, CD8alpha, NKG2D, NKG2ACE and other markers were used to sort pooled cutaneous lymph node cells. RNA was isolated and reverse transcribed to cDNA, the sequencing template. The table came from immunoSEQ multiplex PCR; TCRdb's copy has only in-frame clones and leaves some out. The record shows more than 250,000 clones for this sample, with no singletons present. The sequencing input was CD4+ T cells sorted from a lymph node. Source of these receptors: a C3H/HeJ mouse with alopecia areata. This line is of MHC haplotype H2-k.

This clone has more than one count but fewer than ten. The genes are named according to mouse. Sequencing ends 4 residues short of the CDR3 end; the germline J gene provides the rest. Other DNA sequences from this sample encode an identical CDR3 as well. The chain uses TRBV13-2 and TRBJ2-1, with 9 nucleotides matching TRBD1. The CDR3 loop spans 15 amino acids. Germline values: CDR1 NNHNN, CDR2 SYGAGS (reference sequence). With 0 bases clipped from V and 5 bases from J, the junction kept 3 bases outside the gene matches. CDR3 sequence: CASGDARDRDAEQFF. The CDR3 DNA, read in part, is TGTGCCAGCGGTGATGCCCGGGACAGGGATGCT.

This clone was seen a few times. Gene names are the mouse ones. The read stops 4 residues short of the end of the CDR3; the missing end is completed from the germline J gene. The chain links TRBV13-2 to TRBJ2-7; 10 nucleotides line up with TRBD2. The V gene end was trimmed by 3 bases and the J gene end by 2 bases; junction bases not matched to a gene: 8. Germline assignment: CDR1 NNHNN and CDR2 SYGAGS (reference sequence). The CDR3 contains 16 residues. CDR3 protein: CASGALRDWGAYEQYF. Incomplete CDR3 DNA: TGTGCCAGCGGTGCCCTCCGGGACTGGGGAGCCTAT.

Points on this clone: The listed genes are named as in mouse. The CDR3 end falls 4 residues outside the read, so it is completed with the germline J gene. The chain employs TRBV13-3 and TRBJ2-1; perhaps TRBD2 as D (6 bases). Germline values: CDR1 NNHDY, CDR2 SYVADS. This CDR3 comprises 12 residues. V lost 8 bases and J lost 5, with 11 bases in between. The CDR3 sequence: CARERGDAEQFF. Incomplete CDR3 DNA: TGTGCCAGAGAACGGGGGGATGCT.

Notes on this clone: Germline and genes here are mouse. The DNA ends 4 residues before the CDR3 does, and the rest of the CDR3 is filled in from the germline J gene. The gene calls are TRBV14 and TRBJ1-1, with D hard to call. Per germline, CDR1 SGHDT and CDR2 FRDEAV. The ends were cut back, 6 bases at V and 0 bases at J, with 6 bases in the middle. The CDR3 loop spans 12 amino acids. The part of the CDR3 DNA that was read is TGTGCCAGCACCCATACAAACACA. It specifies CASTHTNT. From start to end, the CDR3 is CASTHTNTEVFF.

Regarding this clone: Germline and genes here are mouse. The CDR3 extends 4 residues past the end of the read, so its final part is completed from the germline J gene. The chain links TRBV14 to TRBJ2-7, with 10 positions matching TRBD1. Germline trimming cut 4 bases from V and 2 bases from J; bases unmatched to any gene: 3. The CDR3 contains 14 residues. The germline V gene has CDR1 SGHDT and CDR2 FRDEAV. The CDR3 here is CASSPGTGAYEQYF. CDR3 DNA, as far as it was read: TGTGCCAGCAGTCCCGGGACAGGGGCCTAT.

As concerns this clone: The genes and germline here are from mouse. The read ends 4 residues before the CDR3 terminus; that terminus is restored from the germline J gene. This chain connects TRBV3 to TRBJ2-5, with 7 bases lining up with TRBD1. The V gene end was trimmed by 1 base and the J gene end by 1 base; junction bases not matched to a gene: 2. Germline CDR1 SNHLY, CDR2 FYNGKV (reference sequence). The CDR3 contains 15 residues. Incomplete CDR3 DNA: TGTGCCAGCAGCTTAGTCACAGGGGACCAAGAC. This gives the protein CASSLVTGDQD. The CDR3 in full is CASSLVTGDQDTQYF.

Concerning this clone: Mouse gene names apply. The read ends 4 residues early relative to the CDR3; the germline J gene fills the gap. The rearrangement joins TRBV13-3 to TRBJ2-3, with 14 bases matching TRBD2. Germline values: CDR1 NNHDY, CDR2 SYVADS. V was pared by 3 bases and J by 1 base, with 10 bases of the junction left unmatched. CDR3 length: 19 residues. The CDR3 DNA, read in part, is TGTGCCAGCAGTGGCTTCCGGGACTGGGGGGGCGCCGGTGCAGAA. Its protein product is CASSGFRDWGGAGAE. The full CDR3 protein is CASSGFRDWGGAGAETLYF.

This clone occurred a few times. Gene labels here are mouse ones. The CDR3 goes on 4 residues after the read ends, and that part is filled in from the germline J gene. This chain uses TRBV1 with TRBJ2-7; 8 nucleotides match TRBD1. CDR1 and CDR2 (germline): NSQYPW, LRSPGD (reference sequence). The CDR3 runs to 13 residues. CDR3 in amino acids: CTCSASRGHEQYF. The part of the CDR3 DNA that was read is TGCACCTGCAGTGCGTCCAGGGGGCAT.

This clone came up a few times. Genes and germline are mouse. From the germline J gene comes the end of the CDR3, since the read stops 4 residues before it. This sequence joins TRBV13-3 and TRBJ2-2; D not certain. Germline V gives CDR1 NNHDY, CDR2 SYVADS. V was cut by 1 base and J by 0 bases, with 10 bases left in between. This CDR3 region has 16 residues. The covered CDR3 bases are TGTGCCAGCAGTGATTCAAGACATGCAAACACCGGG. Translating gives CASSDSRHANTG. In full, the CDR3 is CASSDSRHANTGQLYF.

This clone turned up a few times. The germline and genes are mouse ones. Read data end 4 residues before the CDR3 end; the end is taken from the germline J gene. The chain employs TRBV1 and TRBJ2-1; TRBD1 matches at 8 bases. Losses at the gene ends were 3 bases for V and 6 bases for J; bases not matched to a gene: 4. Germline CDR1 is NSQYPW and CDR2 is LRSPGD (reference sequence). The CDR3 runs to 14 residues. The sequenced CDR3 bases are TGCACCTGCAGTGCTCAGGGGGCTGTTGCT. This sequence encodes CTCSAQGAVA. From start to end, the CDR3 is CTCSAQGAVAEQFF.

In this sample, this clone turned up a few times. Gene names and germline refer to mouse. The CDR3 extends 4 residues past the end of the read, so its final part is completed from the germline J gene. At the DNA level, this CDR3 is encoded by other sequences in the same sample as well. V usage is TRBV5 and J usage is TRBJ2-2; 10 positions agree with TRBD1. CDR1 LGHNA and CDR2 YNLKQL come from the germline V gene (reference sequence). The CDR3 covers 16 residues. Trimming took 3 bases from V and 0 from J; bases not matched to a gene: 1. The sequenced CDR3 bases are TGTGCCAGCAGCCACGGGACAGGGGCAAACACCGGG. Translating it yields CASSHGTGANTG. The full CDR3 reads CASSHGTGANTGQLYF.

This clone was counted only a few times. Gene and germline names: mouse. The sequence runs out 4 residues before the end of the CDR3; the remainder is reconstructed from the germline J gene. The chain recombines TRBV1 with TRBJ2-5; 7 bases are a match to TRBD2. Germline CDR1 and CDR2: NSQYPW and LRSPGD (reference sequence). CDR3 length: 14 residues. The CDR3 bases that were read are TGCACCTGCAGTGCAGTTGGGGGGAAAGAC. Translating it yields CTCSAVGGKD. The complete CDR3 reads CTCSAVGGKDTQYF.

There are a few counts of this clone. Genes and germline come from the mouse. The CDR3 end falls 4 residues outside the read, so it is completed with the germline J gene. V is TRBV17 and J is TRBJ2-5, with 7 bases lining up with TRBD1. Germline V CDR1 and CDR2: MNHDT, YYDKIL. CDR3 length equals 12 residues. The CDR3 region is CASSLGQDTQYF. Incomplete CDR3 DNA: TGTGCTAGCAGTCTGGGACAGGAC.

About this clone itself: Gene names refer to mouse genes. The read ends 4 residues shy of where the CDR3 ends; the end is completed using the germline J gene. The chain recombines TRBV13-3 with TRBJ1-2; TRBD1 might be the D (5 bases). The CDR3 runs to 14 residues. Trimming took 5 bases from V and 0 from J, leaving 11 bases between them. Germline CDR1 NNHDY, CDR2 SYVADS. The CDR3 sequence is CASSLDSSNSDYTF. CDR3 bases read: TGTGCCAGCAGCCTCGACAGTTCAAACTCC.

On this clone: Each gene name is a mouse one. The CDR3 end falls 4 residues outside the read, so it is completed with the germline J gene. The same CDR3 arises from other DNA sequences in this sample as well. The chain carries TRBV19 and TRBJ2-3; tentatively, D is TRBD1 (6 bases). In germline, CDR1 is FNHDT, CDR2 SITEND (reference sequence). This CDR3 region has 14 residues. Trimming took 3 bases from V and 0 from J, leaving 8 bases between them. The CDR3 spells CASSTQGSAETLYF. CDR3 DNA, as far as it was read: TGTGCCAGCAGTACACAGGGTAGTGCAGAA. Supplemented by reference TRBV19 and TRBJ2-3, the full variable domain reads GGIITQTPKFLIGQEGQKLTLKCQQNFNHDTMYWYRQDSGKGLRLIYYSITENDLQKGDLSEGYDASREKKSSFSLTVTSAQKNEMAVFLCASSTQGSAETLYFGSGTRLTVL.

Points on this clone: Gene names and germline refer to mouse. The CDR3 end lies 4 residues beyond the end of the read and is filled in from the germline J gene. The rearrangement uses TRBV31 and TRBJ2-1, with TRBD2 matching 8 bases. V trimming: 0 bases; J trimming: 4 bases; junction bases outside the gene matches: 5. The CDR3 is 15 residues long. Per the germline V gene, CDR1 is GKSSPN and CDR2 is SITVG. CDR3: CAWSLDGGGYAEQFF. The CDR3 DNA, read in part, is TGTGCCTGGAGTCTAGATGGGGGGGGTTATGCT.

Details on this clone: Any gene name here is a mouse gene name. The CDR3 goes on 4 residues after the read ends, and that part is filled in from the germline J gene. V usage is TRBV5 and J usage is TRBJ2-3; possible D gene TRBD1, 6 bases. Germline lookup yields CDR1 LGHNA and CDR2 YNLKQL (reference sequence). The V end lost 0 bases, the J end lost 0 bases, and 16 bases lay between the germline ends. The CDR3 loop spans 18 amino acids. The chain's CDR3 is CASSQDRGQQSSAETLYF. CDR3 DNA (partial): TGTGCCAGCAGCCAAGATAGGGGACAACAATCTAGTGCAGAA.

To note about this clone: Genes here carry mouse names. From the germline J gene comes the end of the CDR3, since the read stops 4 residues before it. V and J are TRBV13-3 and TRBJ1-1; 10 nucleotides match TRBD1. CDR1 and CDR2 from the germline V gene are NNHDY and SYVADS. V lost 2 bases to trimming and J lost 4 bases; unmatched junction nucleotides: 5. This CDR3 contains 15 residues. CDR3 in amino acids: CASSETGGAGTEVFF. The sequenced CDR3 bases are TGTGCCAGCAGTGAGACAGGGGGCGCAGGCACA.

For this clone: Genes and germline come from the mouse. Other nucleotide sequences from this sample produce the same CDR3. CDR3 bases read: TGTGCCAGCAGTGGTGGACAGTATGCT. Residues: CASSGGQYA. The full-length CDR3 reads as CASSGGQYAEQFF. This rearrangement joins TRBV13-3 to TRBJ2-1; D may be TRBD1 (6 bases). The read halts 4 residues ahead of the CDR3 end, with the missing end drawn from the germline J gene. CDR1 is NNHDY and CDR2 is SYVADS in the germline V gene. The CDR3 sequence is 13 residues long. Trimming took off 3 bases at V and 4 bases at J, with 8 bases between the two ends.

Regarding this clone: Mouse gene names apply. The CDR3 is cut off 4 residues early in the read; its end comes from the germline J gene. The chain recombines TRBV13-1 with TRBJ2-3; TRBD2 aligns across 8 bases. V lost 4 bases and J lost 4; bases outside the gene matches: 5. Germline V gene sequence: CDR1 NSHNY, CDR2 SYGAGN. This CDR3 is built from 14 residues. The CDR3 protein is CASSPPGGPETLYF. The CDR3 bases that were read are TGTGCCAGCAGTCCCCCGGGGGGGCCAGAA.

This clone appeared a few times. Mouse gene names apply. The CDR3 goes on 4 residues after the read ends, and that part is filled in from the germline J gene. The V gene is TRBV1, the J gene TRBJ2-3, with D perhaps matching TRBD2 (6 bases). The CDR3 length is 15 residues. CDR1 NSQYPW and CDR2 LRSPGD come from the germline V gene (reference sequence). CDR3 loop: CTCSAGWGSEETLYF. The covered CDR3 bases are TGCACCTGCAGTGCAGGATGGGGGAGCGAAGAA.

There are a few counts of this clone. Gene labels here are mouse ones. The read stops 4 residues short of the end of the CDR3; the missing end is completed from the germline J gene. The rearrangement uses TRBV19 and TRBJ2-7, with 10 bases lining up with TRBD2. The CDR3 extends over 15 amino acids. Germline V gene data show CDR1 as FNHDT and CDR2 as SITEND (reference sequence). CDR3 loop: CASSIGLGDIYEQYF. The sequenced CDR3 bases are TGTGCCAGCAGTATTGGACTGGGGGACATATAT.

This clone was seen repeatedly, ten times or more. Mouse gene names and germline throughout. The CDR3 end lies 4 residues beyond the end of the read and is filled in from the germline J gene. The sample holds other DNA sequences that translate to the same CDR3. The V gene is TRBV5, the J gene TRBJ2-5; 7 positions match TRBD2. Germline CDR1 reads LGHNA; CDR2 reads YNLKQL (reference sequence). The length of the CDR3 is 14 residues. J lost 1 base, V lost 2 bases, and 0 bases had no gene match. The CDR3 loop reads CASSQLGDQDTQYF. CDR3 DNA, as far as it was read: TGTGCCAGCAGCCAACTGGGGGACCAAGAC.

This clone has more than one count but fewer than ten. The genes and germline here are from mouse. The DNA ends 4 residues before the CDR3 does, and the rest of the CDR3 is filled in from the germline J gene. The rearrangement uses TRBV19 and TRBJ2-3, with TRBD2 matching 14 bases. Trimming cost V 5 bases and J 0 bases; bases outside gene matches: 5. The CDR3 consists of 17 residues. Germline lookup yields CDR1 FNHDT and CDR2 SITEND (reference sequence). The sequenced part of the CDR3 DNA is TGTGCCAGCAGCCCCGGGACTGGGGGGGCAAGTGCAGAA. Its protein is CASSPGTGGASAE. The CDR3, in full, reads CASSPGTGGASAETLYF.

About this clone: The gene names given are mouse names. The read stops 4 residues short of the end of the CDR3; the missing end is completed from the germline J gene. V usage is TRBV19 and J usage is TRBJ2-1, with TRBD1 matching 8 bases. This CDR3 spans 14 amino acids. After removal of 9 bases from V and 1 base from J, the junction contained 6 bases not matched to a gene. Germline values: CDR1 FNHDT, CDR2 SITEND (reference sequence). The CDR3 bases that were read are TGTGCCACCCGGGACAGGAAAAACTATGCT. Protein sequence: CATRDRKNYA. The complete CDR3 reads CATRDRKNYAEQFF.

This clone was picked up a small number of times. Mouse gene names apply. The read falls 4 residues short of the CDR3 end, and the missing part is taken from the germline J gene. The chain uses TRBV13-1 and TRBJ2-5; maybe TRBD1 (5 bases). CDR1 is NSHNY and CDR2 is SYGAGN in the germline V gene. CDR3 length: 14 residues. The V end lost 0 bases, the J end lost 1 base, and 6 bases lay between the germline ends. The CDR3 bases that were read are TGTGCCAGCAGTGATGGGACATACCAAGAC. It codes for CASSDGTYQD. The whole CDR3 region reads CASSDGTYQDTQYF.

This clone has more than one count but fewer than ten. Gene labels here are mouse ones. CDR3 bases read: TGTGCCAGCAGTGGCAGGGTCCGCACCGGG. It is translated as CASSGRVRTG. Given in full, the CDR3 is CASSGRVRTGQLYF. The rearrangement joins TRBV13-1 to TRBJ2-2; TRBD1 is a possible D gene (5 bases). The read halts 4 residues ahead of the CDR3 end, with the missing end drawn from the germline J gene. The CDR3 loop spans 14 amino acids. V gave up 3 bases and J gave up 4 bases, with 10 bases separating them. Germline-derived CDR1 and CDR2 are NSHNY and SYGAGN.

As to this clone: Gene names refer to mouse genes. The CDR3 loop is CASSRAGLGGRYEQYF. The sequenced part of the CDR3 DNA is TGTGCTAGCAGTAGAGCAGGACTGGGGGGGCGCTAT. The chain has TRBV17 and TRBJ2-7; 13 bases agree with TRBD2. The sequence runs out 4 residues before the end of the CDR3; the remainder is reconstructed from the germline J gene. This CDR3 contains 16 residues. J gave up 3 bases and V 1 base, and 3 bases lay outside the gene matches. Germline V gene data show CDR1 as MNHDT and CDR2 as YYDKIL.

In regard to this clone: All gene names here are mouse names. The CDR3 end is not reached by the read, which stops 4 residues before it; the germline J gene fills it in. The chain links TRBV19 to TRBJ2-1; 8 bases match TRBD2. Germline lookup yields CDR1 FNHDT and CDR2 SITEND (reference sequence). The CDR3 covers 14 residues. V lost 2 bases to trimming and J lost 6 bases; unmatched junction nucleotides: 4. The CDR3 reads CASSMGGAGAEQFF. Incomplete CDR3 DNA: TGTGCCAGCAGTATGGGGGGGGCGGGTGCT.

The table lists this clone with a few counts. Germline and genes here are mouse. The missing CDR3 end, 4 residues past where the read stops, is filled in from the germline J gene. Within the sample, other DNA sequences also encode this same CDR3. The chain carries TRBV13-1 and TRBJ2-5; 10 positions match TRBD1. The CDR3 totals 13 residues. Germline V gene data show CDR1 as NSHNY and CDR2 as SYGAGN. CDR3 bases read: TGTGCCAGCAGTGGACAGGGGGCTGAC. Protein product: CASSGQGAD. The entire CDR3 sequence reads CASSGQGADTQYF.

Comment on this clone: The germline and genes are mouse ones. The sequence runs out 4 residues before the end of the CDR3; the remainder is reconstructed from the germline J gene. Other nucleotide sequences from this sample produce the same CDR3. The chain couples TRBV19 to TRBJ2-3, with 10 bases lining up with TRBD1. CDR1 is FNHDT, CDR2 SITEND, per germline (reference sequence). With 3 bases clipped from V and 1 base from J, the junction kept 2 bases outside the gene matches. CDR3 length: 15 residues. Incomplete CDR3 DNA: TGTGCCAGCAGTAGGACAGGGGGTCGTGCAGAA. The encoded protein is CASSRTGGRAE. The whole CDR3 protein is CASSRTGGRAETLYF.

Regarding this clone: A single base separates this from a much larger clone, so it may be a read error. Gene labels here are mouse ones. Distinct nucleotide sequences in the sample also encode this CDR3. CDR3 region: CTCSADRGQNTLYF. The covered CDR3 bases are TGCACCTGCAGTGCAGACAGGGGGCAAAAC. The chain links TRBV1 to TRBJ2-4; TRBD1 matches at 7 bases. The CDR3 end is not reached by the read, which stops 4 residues before it; the germline J gene fills it in. Germline lookup yields CDR1 NSQYPW and CDR2 LRSPGD (reference sequence). The junction had 0 bases not matched to a gene; V was cut back by 0 bases and J by 3 bases. The CDR3 has 14 residues.